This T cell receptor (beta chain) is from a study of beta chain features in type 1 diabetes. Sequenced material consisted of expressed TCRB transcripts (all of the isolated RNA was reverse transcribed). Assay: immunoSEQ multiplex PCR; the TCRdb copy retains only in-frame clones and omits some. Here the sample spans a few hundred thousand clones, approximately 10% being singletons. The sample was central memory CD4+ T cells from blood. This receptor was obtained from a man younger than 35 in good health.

The CDR3 nucleotides are TGTGCCAGCAGGTCCGGGACAGTACAGTTCTTC. Translated: CASRSGTVQFF. The rearrangement links TRBV11-2 to TRBJ2-1; 7 bases are a match to TRBD1. With V trimmed by 6 bases and J by 13 bases, 6 bases remained unmatched. CDR3 length: 11 residues. From germline, CDR1 is SGHAT and CDR2 FQNNGV.